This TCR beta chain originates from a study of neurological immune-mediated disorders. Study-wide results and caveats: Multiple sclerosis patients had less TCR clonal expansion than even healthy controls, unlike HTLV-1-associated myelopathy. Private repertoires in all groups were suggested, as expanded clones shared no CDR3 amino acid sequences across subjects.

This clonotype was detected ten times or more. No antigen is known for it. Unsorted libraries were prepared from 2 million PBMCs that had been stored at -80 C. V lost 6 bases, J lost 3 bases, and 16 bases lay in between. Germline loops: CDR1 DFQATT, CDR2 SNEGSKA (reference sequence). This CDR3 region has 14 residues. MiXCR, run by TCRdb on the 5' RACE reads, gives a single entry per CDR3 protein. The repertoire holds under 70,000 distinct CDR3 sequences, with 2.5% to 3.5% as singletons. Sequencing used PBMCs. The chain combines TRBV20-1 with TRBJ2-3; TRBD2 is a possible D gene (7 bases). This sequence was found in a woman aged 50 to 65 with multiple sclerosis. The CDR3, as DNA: TGCAGTGCCGGGGGCAGGGGAGGGACAGATACGCAGTATTTT. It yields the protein CSAGGRGGTDTQYF.